Listed here are 9 T cell receptor beta chains from one sample, sequenced in a study of CXCR3-negative and CXCR3-positive naive CD8 T cells. UMI labels and 5' RACE were used to prepare the TRB cDNA libraries. TCRdb reworked the 5' RACE reads into one entry per CDR3 protein, no DNA. In total, the table holds some 50,000 distinct CDR3 sequences. The sequenced material came from naive CXCR3- CD8+ T cells from blood. The subset was: CD45RO-CCR7+CD27+CD95- naive CD8+ T cells lacking CXCR3 (TNR3-). The receptors come from a human donor in good health. Some clones in this sample may be carry-over from other donors' samples.

This chain uses TRBV4-1 with TRBJ2-7; TCRdb's D call, TRBD2, is unchecked because there is no DNA. Germline V gene lookup returns CDR1 MGHRA and CDR2 YSYEKL. The length of the CDR3 is 16 residues. This chain's CDR3 is CASSQEATSGSYEQYF.

The chain joins TRBV18 to TRBJ2-5; TCRdb picks TRBD2, but there is no DNA to check that call. CDR1 KGHSH and CDR2 LQKENI come from the germline V gene. This CDR3 region has 16 residues. CDR3: CASSPTKGGDQETQYF.

This sequence joins TRBV28 and TRBJ2-1; TCRdb names TRBD2, which stays unverified in the absence of DNA. The germline V gene encodes CDR1 MDHEN and CDR2 SYDVKM. The CDR3 totals 14 residues. Here the CDR3 reads CASSSGRGYNEQFF.

The chain combines TRBV6-1 with TRBJ2-1; TCRdb gives TRBD2 as the D gene, but with no DNA this cannot be confirmed. CDR1 MNHNS and CDR2 SASEGT come from the germline V gene. The CDR3 is 15 amino acids. The CDR3 is CASSEASGGVNEQFF.

The chain links TRBV7-6 to TRBJ2-3; the TCRdb D gene call, TRBD2, has no DNA to confirm it. This CDR3 is built from 15 residues. The germline V gene has CDR1 SGHVS and CDR2 FNYEAQ. CDR3 protein: CASSFGETRTDTQYF.

The chain couples TRBV12-3 or TRBV12-4 to TRBJ2-2; no DNA is available, so the TRBD1 call from TCRdb remains unchecked. The CDR3 is made up of 15 amino acids. CDR3 protein: CASSISRDVSRELFF.

The rearrangement joins TRBV28 to TRBJ2-7. The germline CDR1 and CDR2 sequences are MDHEN and SYDVKM. The CDR3 is 12 residues long. CDR3 sequence: CATRVGPYEQYF.

This chain links TRBV4-2 with TRBJ2-2. The CDR3 spans 15 residues. Looked up from germline, CDR1 is LGHNA and CDR2 is YNFKEQ. The CDR3 region is CASSYDRLNTGELFF.

The CDR3 reads CAWSPPGEQYF. The chain uses TRBV30 and TRBJ2-7; TCRdb reports TRBD1, a call that lacks DNA to check it against. Germline CDR1 reads GTSNPN; CDR2 reads SVGIG (reference sequence). The CDR3 is made up of 11 amino acids. Looking up the rest from reference TRBV30 and TRBJ2-7 gives the full variable domain: SQTIHQWPATLVQPVGSPLSLECTVEGTSNPNLYWYRQAAGRGLQLLFYSVGIGQISSEVPQNLSASRPQDRQFILSSKKLLLSDSGFYLCAWSPPGEQYFGPGTRLTVT.